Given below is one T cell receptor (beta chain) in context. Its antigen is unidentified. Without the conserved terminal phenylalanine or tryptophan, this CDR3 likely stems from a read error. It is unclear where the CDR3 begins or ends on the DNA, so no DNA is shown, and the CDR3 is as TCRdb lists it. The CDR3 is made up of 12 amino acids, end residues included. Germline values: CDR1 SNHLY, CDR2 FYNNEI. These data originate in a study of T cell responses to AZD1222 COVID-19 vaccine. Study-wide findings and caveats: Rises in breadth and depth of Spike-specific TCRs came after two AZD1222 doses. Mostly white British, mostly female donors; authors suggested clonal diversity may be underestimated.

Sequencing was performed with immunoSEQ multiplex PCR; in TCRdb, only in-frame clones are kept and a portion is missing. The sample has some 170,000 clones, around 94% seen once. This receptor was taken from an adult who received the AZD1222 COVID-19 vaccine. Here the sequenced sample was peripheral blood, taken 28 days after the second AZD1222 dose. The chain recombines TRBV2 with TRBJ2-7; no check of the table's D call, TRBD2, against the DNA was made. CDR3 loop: CASSEAGLAGSI.